The clone carrying this TCR beta chain has ten or more counts. Its antigen is still unknown. The germline CDR1 and CDR2 sequences are SGHRS and YFSETQ. This CDR3 has 13 amino acids. The V end was cut by 0 bases, the J end by 6 bases, with 9 bases between. The sample originates from a study of response to subunit inactivated influenza vaccine. Study conclusions and caveats: It was the authors' suggestion that each seasonal influenza vaccination recruits few new T cells.

TCRdb analysed the RT-PCR reads with MiXCR anew, one entry per CDR3 protein. Of approximately 310,000 distinct CDR3 sequences in the sample, 20% to 25% were seen once. This TCR came from a man between 50 and 75 years old who received an inactivated influenza vaccine. V gene TRBV5-1 combines with J gene TRBJ1-1; possibly TRBD1 for D (5 bases). The source material was PBMCs from blood, sampled approximately 20 months after vaccination. CDR3 residues: CASSLGQGAEAFF. Here the CDR3 DNA reads TGCGCCAGCAGCTTGGGGCAGGGCGCTGAAGCTTTCTTT.